This T cell receptor (beta chain) was captured by sequencing in a study of Ad26.COV2.S vaccination and SARS-CoV-2 variants. Turning to the study itself: The donor participated in the COV1001 trial, in its Ad26.COV2.S arm. Ad26.COV2.S given intramuscularly, once or twice 56 days apart.

Measured with immunoSEQ multiplex PCR; TCRdb has only the in-frame clones, and not every one. Of about 280,000 clones listed, about 89% were seen once; the top ten hold approximately 3.4%. Treatment specified: roughly 18 received Ad26.COV2.S at low or high dose, single or two shots; 5 received placebo; per-sample allocation not given. Sampling occurred on day 63 after the first vaccine or placebo injection. At a Boston site, the person donating was an adult of 18-55 years. The germline CDR1 and CDR2 sequences are LNHNV and YYDKDF (reference sequence). V gave up 7 bases and J gave up 6 bases; unmatched junction bases: 9. The CDR3 spans 15 residues. General study findings and limits: After vaccination, substantial breadth of spike-specific CD8+ and CD4+ responses was reported.

A single count supports this clone. Its antigen remains unidentified. The TCR was taken from a person aged 18-60 years who received the Ad26.COV2.S COVID-19 vaccine or a placebo. V gene TRBV15 combines with J gene TRBJ1-5; 10 bases are shared with TRBD1. Sequenced here: peripheral blood, sampled in a trial of Ad26.COV2.S vaccine versus placebo. The CDR3 coding sequence is TGTGCCACCACCACACGGGACAGGGGCTTTCAGCCCCAGCATTTT. This gives the protein CATTTRDRGFQPQHF.